The clone carrying this TCR beta chain has a count of ten or more. Its antigen is unknown. The source of the sample is a study of blood T cells in healthy people across ages. Notes on the study in general: Relative to aged donors, long-lived donors carried more naive CD4+ cells and displayed higher diversity. Across the age range, TCR beta diversity per million T cells fell in a roughly linear way.

The use of a sample-barcoded 5' primer and a J-beta primer mix characterized a second PCR of about 7 to 12 cycles. Each cDNA molecule received a tag from a template-switch adaptor that had 12 random nucleotides. MiXCR, run by TCRdb on the 5' RACE reads, gives a single entry per CDR3 protein. The sample shows roughly 900,000 distinct CDR3 sequences, less than 35% of them seen only once. Germline values: CDR1 DFQATT, CDR2 SNEGSKA (reference sequence). This CDR3 region has 16 residues. V trimming: 6 bases; J trimming: 1 base; junction bases outside the gene matches: 12. The sequencing sample was made of blood. The V call is TRBV20-1, the J call TRBJ2-7; TRBD2 agrees at 10 bases. The clonotype was recovered from a woman aged 80 or over in good health. In DNA, the CDR3 is TGCAGTGCACCGCCCGGAATAGCGGGGGGATCCTACGAGCAGTACTTC. Translation gives CSAPPGIAGGSYEQYF.